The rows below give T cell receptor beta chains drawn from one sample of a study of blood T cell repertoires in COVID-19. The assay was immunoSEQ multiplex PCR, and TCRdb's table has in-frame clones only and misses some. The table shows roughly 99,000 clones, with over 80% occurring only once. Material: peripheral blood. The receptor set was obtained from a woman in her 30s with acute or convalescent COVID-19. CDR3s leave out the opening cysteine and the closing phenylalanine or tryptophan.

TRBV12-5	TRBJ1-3	ASGLGGNGNTIY
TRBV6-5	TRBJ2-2	ASSYAGQGLAGELF
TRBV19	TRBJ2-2	ASSIGPTSANTGELF
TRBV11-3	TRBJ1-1	ASSFNMNTEAF
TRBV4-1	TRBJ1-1	ASSQVGAGVAF
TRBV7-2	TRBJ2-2	ASSLGSSADTGELF
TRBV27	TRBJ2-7	ASSIRLAHYEQY
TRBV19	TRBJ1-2	ASRRQGTGADYGYT
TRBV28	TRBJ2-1	ASYRTSRLADYNEQF
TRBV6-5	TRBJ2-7	ASKRTASYEQY
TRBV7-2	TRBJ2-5	ASSSPGGRETQY
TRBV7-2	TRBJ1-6	ASSLLEPQEGSANSPLH
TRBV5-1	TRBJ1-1	ASGDTGRTEAF
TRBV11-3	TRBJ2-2	ASSLSGVNTGELF
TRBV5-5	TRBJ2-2	ASSVGLAGPANTGELF
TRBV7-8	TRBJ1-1	ASSLVVWLEGAGLAEAF
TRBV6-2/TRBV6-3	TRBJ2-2	ASSNPAGMDTGELF
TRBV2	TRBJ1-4	ASTKTGGRNEKLF
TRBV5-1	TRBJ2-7	ASSLASLQGMDYEQY
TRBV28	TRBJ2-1	ASSPGQAGWQF
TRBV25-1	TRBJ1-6	ARTQGWENNSPLH
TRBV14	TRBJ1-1	ASSQFGTSRPDEAF
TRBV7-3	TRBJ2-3	ASSLTGGTDTQY
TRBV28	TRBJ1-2	ASSTGQTVYGYT
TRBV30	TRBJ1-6	AWGRQGPPSTLH
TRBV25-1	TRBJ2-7	ASSVRDRGSEQY